The 24 T cell receptor beta chains below were found in one sample sequenced in a study of tumor-infiltrating lymphocytes in localized non-small cell lung cancer. Produced via immunoSEQ multiplex PCR; TCRdb's table is partial and in-frame only. The sample shows 15,000 to 20,000 clones, around 63% of them seen only once. Sequenced input: lung tumor tissue. All receptors derive from a human donor with non-small cell lung cancer.

This chain connects TRBV28 to TRBJ1-5; tentatively, D is TRBD1 (5 bases). Trimming pared 1 base from V and 2 bases from J, leaving 9 bases between. The CDR3 consists of 15 residues. Germline assignment: CDR1 MDHEN and CDR2 SYDVKM. CDR3 DNA: TGTGCCAGCAGTTTATTCAGGGAAGGCAATCAGCCCCAGCATTTT. Translated: CASSLFREGNQPQHF.

The J gene is TRBJ2-3, the V gene TRBV28; D possibly matches TRBD1 or TRBD2 (5 bases each). The CDR3 is 14 amino acids. The germline V and J ends were trimmed by 4 bases and 4 bases, with 12 bases remaining between them. CDR1 and CDR2 from the germline V gene are MDHEN and SYDVKM. The CDR3 is CASSSGTLADTQYF. DNA for the CDR3: TGTGCCAGCAGTTCCGGGACCCTGGCAGATACGCAGTATTTT.

V usage is TRBV7-9 and J usage is TRBJ2-3, with 10 nucleotides matching TRBD2. Trimming took 2 bases from V and 0 from J; bases not matched to a gene: 2. CDR1 and CDR2 (germline): SEHNR, FQNEAQ (reference sequence). There are 16 residues in the CDR3. For the CDR3, the DNA is TGTGCCAGCAGCTTACTAGCGGGGGCCAGCACAGATACGCAGTATTTT. This sequence encodes CASSLLAGASTDTQYF.

The chain joins TRBV27 to TRBJ2-3; D not certain. CDR1 and CDR2 from the germline V gene are MNHEY and SMNVEV (reference sequence). CDR3 length: 15 amino acids. V was trimmed by 0 bases and J by 0 bases, leaving 7 bases between them. The CDR3: CASSLSDQSTDTQYF. The CDR3 DNA follows: TGTGCCAGCAGTTTATCGGACCAGAGCACAGATACGCAGTATTTT.

The rearrangement links TRBV28 to TRBJ1-1; D is unclear. From germline, CDR1 is MDHEN and CDR2 SYDVKM. The CDR3 is made up of 13 amino acids. V was clipped by 1 base and J by 5 bases, with 8 bases between them. Here the CDR3 reads CASSLLGQTEAFF. CDR3 nucleotide sequence: TGTGCCAGCAGTTTATTAGGGCAAACTGAAGCTTTCTTT. Using reference TRBV28 and TRBJ1-1 for the parts outside the CDR3, the full variable domain is DVKVTQSSRYLVKRTGEKVFLECVQDMDHENMFWYRQDPGLGLRLIYFSYDVKMKEKGDIPEGYSVSREKKERFSLILESASTNQTSMYLCASSLLGQTEAFFGQGTRLTVV.

This clone is medium-sized. The chain has TRBV7-3 and TRBJ1-2; D perhaps matches TRBD1 (6 bases). The V end lost 5 bases, the J end lost 6 bases, and 13 bases lay between the germline ends. The length of the CDR3 is 13 residues. Germline assignment: CDR1 SGHTA and CDR2 FQGTGA. The CDR3 sequence is CASSQGRGNGYTF. The CDR3 DNA reads TGTGCCAGCAGCCAAGGCAGGGGAAATGGCTACACCTTC.

The rearrangement uses TRBV4-3 and TRBJ2-7; 14 bases are shared with TRBD2. Germline assignment: CDR1 LGHNA and CDR2 YSLEER. This CDR3 comprises 18 residues. V gave up 3 bases and J gave up 0 bases; unmatched junction bases: 7. DNA of the CDR3: TGCGCCAGCAGCCACCAGACTAGCGGGAGGGCGGGCTCCTACGAGCAGTACTTC. This encodes CASSHQTSGRAGSYEQYF.

The chain links TRBV7-9 to TRBJ1-2, with 7 bases lining up with TRBD1. Trimming at V came to 3 bases and at J to 7 bases, leaving 5 bases not matched to a gene. Germline CDR1 is SEHNR and CDR2 is FQNEAQ (reference sequence). CDR3 length equals 13 residues. CDR3 in DNA: TGTGCCAGCAGCTTTGGACAGGAGGGTGGCTACACCTTC. Its translation is CASSFGQEGGYTF.

V is TRBV7-9 and J is TRBJ1-3, with D uncertain. This CDR3 has 13 amino acids. Trimming took 2 bases from V and 9 from J, leaving 11 bases between them. CDR1 is SEHNR and CDR2 is FQNEAQ in the germline V gene (reference sequence). This chain's CDR3 is CASSLTRESTIYF. CDR3 bases: TGTGCCAGCAGCTTAACGAGGGAGTCCACCATATATTTT.

CDR3 sequence: CASSSTGTTYEQYF. The DNA of the CDR3 is TGCGCCAGCAGCTCGACCGGGACTACCTACGAGCAGTACTTC. The V call is TRBV5-1, the J call TRBJ2-7, with 7 bases lining up with TRBD2. The CDR3 is 14 amino acids. Germline V gene lookup returns CDR1 SGHRS and CDR2 YFSETQ. Losses at the gene ends were 3 bases for V and 2 bases for J; bases not matched to a gene: 5.

The V gene is TRBV14, the J gene TRBJ2-3; D gene unclear. V lost 4 bases to trimming and J lost 2 bases, with 10 bases between them. CDR1 and CDR2 (germline): SGHDN, FVKESK. The CDR3 extends over 14 amino acids. The CDR3 nucleotides are TGTGCCAGCAGCCTTATCCCCGACACAGATACGCAGTATTTT. Amino acids: CASSLIPDTDTQYF.

The chain uses TRBV7-2 and TRBJ1-2; D gene uncertain. The V and J ends lost 1 base and 5 bases respectively, with 8 bases between them. The CDR3 totals 13 residues. Per the germline V gene, CDR1 is SGHTA and CDR2 is FQGNSA. CDR3 region: CASSLGIGYGYTF. The DNA for the CDR3 is TGTGCCAGCAGCTTAGGGATCGGTTATGGCTACACCTTC.

Comment on this clone: In the same sample, other DNA sequences code for this CDR3. The chain employs TRBV21-1 and TRBJ1-1; TRBD1, the table's D call, was not compared with the DNA. TRBV21-1 is a documented pseudogene. The CDR3 sequence is 17 residues long. CDR3 in amino acids: CASSSRDRDEGPWKAFF. DNA for the CDR3: TGTGCCAGCAGCTCCCGGGACAGGGATGAGGGGCCCTGGAAAGCTTTCTTT.

A few counts support this clone. The rearrangement links TRBV4-3 to TRBJ1-1; no clear D. The CDR3 has 15 residues. Between the trimmed V and J ends, which lost 0 bases and 0 bases, there was a span of 8 bases. Germline-derived CDR1 and CDR2 are LGHNA and YSLEER. The CDR3 sequence is CASSQEYKVNTEAFF. The CDR3 DNA reads as TGCGCCAGCAGCCAAGAATATAAGGTGAACACTGAAGCTTTCTTT.

The genes are TRBV2 and TRBJ2-1, with 8 bases lining up with TRBD2. V gave up 5 bases and J gave up 1 base; unmatched junction bases: 10. In germline, CDR1 is SNHLY, CDR2 FYNNEI. This CDR3 contains 17 residues. CDR3 nucleotides: TGTGCCAGCAGTTACCTTCCGACTAGCGCATCCTACAATGAGCAGTTCTTC. This gives the protein CASSYLPTSASYNEQFF.

This clone appeared a few times. This chain links TRBV27 with TRBJ1-5, with 8 positions matching TRBD1. V gave up 3 bases and J gave up 1 base; unmatched junction bases: 8. In germline, CDR1 is MNHEY, CDR2 SMNVEV (reference sequence). This CDR3 is built from 17 residues. CDR3 nucleotides: TGTGCCAGCAGTTTCCTACCGACAGGGGAGAGCAATCAGCCCCAGCATTTT. Amino acids: CASSFLPTGESNQPQHF.

The rearrangement uses TRBV2 and TRBJ1-1; tentatively, D is TRBD1 (5 bases). This CDR3 spans 13 amino acids. Trimming removed 4 bases at V and 5 bases at J, with 11 bases between. Looked up from germline, CDR1 is SNHLY and CDR2 is FYNNEI. The DNA of the CDR3 is TGTGCCAGCAGTGGGGGGATGAGGACTGAAGCTTTCTTT. It translates to CASSGGMRTEAFF.

This clone occurred once. The chain uses TRBV2 and TRBJ1-1; weak D call: TRBD1 (5 bases). V dropped 10 bases and J dropped 1 base, with 13 bases sitting between them. This CDR3 contains 13 residues. Per the germline V gene, CDR1 is SNHLY and CDR2 is FYNNEI. The CDR3 region has the DNA TGTGCCACCGAGGGACGGAAGAACACTGAAGCTTTCTTT. It specifies CATEGRKNTEAFF.

The chain couples TRBV7-2 to TRBJ2-7; the D is unclear. The germline V gene encodes CDR1 SGHTA and CDR2 FQGNSA. V shed 0 bases and J shed 5 bases, with 2 bases lying between them. CDR3 length: 11 residues. CDR3 sequence (DNA): TGTGCCAGCAGCTTAGCCCACGAGCAGTACTTC. Protein product: CASSLAHEQYF.

In its sample, this clone was seen a few times. The rearrangement uses TRBV27 and TRBJ2-3; D uncertain. The germline V gene encodes CDR1 MNHEY and CDR2 SMNVEV (reference sequence). V dropped 5 bases and J dropped 1 base, with 13 bases sitting between them. The CDR3 is 15 amino acids. CDR3 region: CASSAYSPGTDTQYF. DNA for the CDR3: TGTGCCAGCAGTGCCTATAGCCCGGGCACAGATACGCAGTATTTT.

The V gene is TRBV7-9, the J gene TRBJ1-3; the match to TRBD1 covers 7 bases. CDR3 length: 16 residues. The V and J ends lost 6 bases and 4 bases, in that order; junction bases with no gene match: 12. CDR1 and CDR2 (germline): SEHNR, FQNEAQ (reference sequence). The CDR3 DNA sequence: TGTGCCAGCAGTTACCAGACAGGGACTTCAGGAAACACCATATATTTT. Translation gives CASSYQTGTSGNTIYF. The whole variable domain, remainder taken from reference TRBV7-9 and TRBJ1-3, is DTGVSQNPRHKITKRGQNVTFRCDPISEHNRLYWYRQTLGQGPEFLTYFQNEAQLEKSRLLSDRFSAERPKGSFSTLEIQRTEQGDSAMYLCASSYQTGTSGNTIYFGEGSWLTVV.

The V and J genes are TRBV5-1 and TRBJ2-1, with TRBD2 matching over 13 bases. With V trimmed by 4 bases and J by 0 bases, 4 bases remained unmatched. CDR3 size: 17 residues. Germline CDR1 and CDR2: SGHRS and YFSETQ. This chain's CDR3 is CASSETSGGSSYNEQFF. CDR3 nucleotide sequence: TGCGCCAGCAGCGAGACTAGCGGGGGGAGCTCCTACAATGAGCAGTTCTTC.

The chain recombines TRBV19 with TRBJ1-3; 10 bases are a match to TRBD1. Trimming removed 3 bases from V and 4 bases from J; junction bases left unmatched: 6. The CDR3 sequence is 16 residues long. Germline V gene lookup returns CDR1 LNHDA and CDR2 SQIVND (reference sequence). The CDR3 spells CASSITGTGVGNTIYF. CDR3 nucleotides: TGTGCCAGTAGTATCACCGGGACAGGGGTCGGAAACACCATATATTTT. The full variable domain, rest sourced from reference TRBV19 and TRBJ1-3, is DGGITQSPKYLFRKEGQNVTLSCEQNLNHDAMYWYRQDPGQGLRLIYYSQIVNDFQKGDIAEGYSVSREKKESFPLTVTSAQKNPTAFYLCASSITGTGVGNTIYFGEGSWLTVV.

This clone was recorded once. In DNA form, the CDR3 reads TGCGCCAGCAGCACCGGACAGGGCCAAGAGACCCAGTACTTC. It specifies CASSTGQGQETQYF. The genes are TRBV5-1 and TRBJ2-5, with 8 bases matching TRBD1. Germline lookup yields CDR1 SGHRS and CDR2 YFSETQ. The CDR3 runs 14 residues. Trimming took 4 bases from V and 1 from J; bases not matched to a gene: 3.